One T cell receptor beta chain is described in this entry. The target antigen is unknown. These data are taken from a study of T cells after yellow fever vaccination. Looking at the study overall: Fractions containing few cells were prepared with SMART-Seq v4 Ultra Low Input.

Whole-study findings and limits: A secondary response was less intense yet reached its peak sooner, at day 5 versus 15. In post-booster samples, most primary-vaccination clones reappeared (just under 98% CD4, 88% CD8).

The CDR3 spans 13 residues. Trimming removed 5 bases from V and 7 bases from J; junction bases left unmatched: 7. Production of TCR cDNA was by 5'RACE template switching, which also added a universal primer site and UMIs. TCRdb processed the 5' RACE reads anew with MiXCR; each CDR3 protein has one entry. The sample gives some 300,000 distinct CDR3 sequences, roughly a tenth of which show up once; about 3.3% is in the top ten. The receptor was isolated from a young man who received the YFV17D yellow fever vaccine. The chain uses TRBV12-3 or TRBV12-4 and TRBJ1-2; 7 positions match TRBD1. The sequenced sample was CD4+ T cells sorted from PBMCs, obtained 45 days after the yellow fever booster vaccination. The CDR3 nucleotides are TGTGCCAGCAGTCCGGACAGGCTTACTGGCTACACCTTC. It encodes CASSPDRLTGYTF.